The 18 T cell receptor beta chains below were found in one sample sequenced in a study of cytotoxic CD8 clonotypes in ibrutinib-treated CLL. The assay was immunoSEQ multiplex PCR, and TCRdb's table has in-frame clones only and misses some. The sample has 100,000 to 150,000 clones; approximately 85% are singletons. The sample here was PBMCs, taken after 24 months of ibrutinib treatment. The receptors stem from a human donor with chronic lymphocytic leukemia.

The chain carries TRBV10-3 and TRBJ2-7; the D call may be TRBD1 or TRBD2 (6 bases each). CDR1 is ENHRY, CDR2 SYGVKD, per germline. Trimming stripped 4 bases from V and 5 bases from J, with 15 bases between. The CDR3 consists of 14 residues. The CDR3 DNA reads TGTGCCATCAGTGGGGACGGGGGCGGCAACGAGCAGTACTTC. Its protein product is CAISGDGGGNEQYF.

This clone was seen a handful of times. CDR3 in DNA: TGCGCCAGCAGCCAAGATCTTCCGAAGGGATATGGCTACACCTTC. Encoded protein: CASSQDLPKGYGYTF. The genes are TRBV4-3 and TRBJ1-2, with D hard to call. Germline CDR1 and CDR2: LGHNA and YSLEER. Between the trimmed V and J ends, which lost 0 bases and 5 bases, there was a span of 13 bases. This CDR3 is built from 15 residues.

The chain recombines TRBV19 with TRBJ2-3; TRBD2 matches at 7 bases. V shed 3 bases, J shed 4 bases, and the junction held 13 bases outside the gene matches. The CDR3 extends over 17 amino acids. Germline lookup yields CDR1 LNHDA and CDR2 SQIVND (reference sequence). Here the CDR3 reads CASSMPLLAGEADTQYF. CDR3 coding DNA: TGTGCCAGTAGTATGCCCCTTCTCGCGGGAGAGGCAGATACGCAGTATTTT.

The rearrangement joins TRBV18 to TRBJ2-2, with a possible D match to TRBD2 (7 bases). The germline V and J ends were trimmed by 3 bases and 0 bases, with 14 bases remaining between them. The CDR3 runs 17 residues. Germline values: CDR1 KGHSH, CDR2 LQKENI. The CDR3 spells CASSPRGGLTNTGELFF. CDR3 nucleotide sequence: TGTGCCAGCTCACCCCGCGGGGGCCTAACGAACACCGGGGAGCTGTTTTTT.

V and J are TRBV14 and TRBJ2-1; TRBD1 matches 8 bases. Looked up from germline, CDR1 is SGHDN and CDR2 is FVKESK. The V gene end was trimmed by 5 bases and the J gene end by 8 bases; junction bases not matched to a gene: 5. CDR3 length: 13 residues. CDR3 in amino acids: CASSLSGGHEQFF. The CDR3 DNA reads as TGTGCCAGCAGCTTATCAGGGGGCCATGAGCAGTTCTTC.

This clone was detected once. The rearrangement uses TRBV15 and TRBJ1-6; maybe TRBD1 (6 bases). The germline CDR1 and CDR2 sequences are LNHNV and YYDKDF (reference sequence). The CDR3 is 17 amino acids. The V end lost 0 bases, the J end lost 0 bases, and 9 bases lay between the germline ends. The CDR3 DNA sequence: TGTGCCACCAGCAGAGAGGGGGCCAGCTCCTATAATTCACCCCTCCACTTT. This translates into CATSREGASSYNSPLHF. Full variable domain (outside the CDR3, taken from reference TRBV15 and TRBJ1-6): DAMVIQNPRYQVTQFGKPVTLSCSQTLNHNVMYWYQQKSSQAPKLLFHYYDKDFNNEADTPDNFQSRRPNTSFCFLDIRSPGLGDTAMYLCATSREGASSYNSPLHFGNGTRLTVT.

The V gene is TRBV10-3, the J gene TRBJ1-1; 9 bases line up with TRBD1. The germline gives CDR1 ENHRY, CDR2 SYGVKD. This CDR3 spans 14 amino acids. V lost 2 bases, J lost 4 bases, and 2 bases stayed unmatched. Written as DNA, the CDR3 is TGTGCCATCAGTGAGGAGGACAGGGGCACTGAAGCTTTCTTT. Its translation: CAISEEDRGTEAFF.

In nucleotides, the CDR3 is TGTGCCAGCAGTGCGGGGGTTATTCAGCCCCAGCATTTT. Its translation is CASSAGVIQPQHF. This chain uses TRBV2 with TRBJ1-5; D is perhaps TRBD1 (5 bases). Trimming left V 4 bases short and J 6 bases short, with 10 bases between. The CDR3 covers 13 residues. Germline V gene lookup returns CDR1 SNHLY and CDR2 FYNNEI.

This clone came up a few times. This rearrangement joins TRBV5-8 to TRBJ1-1; possibly TRBD1 for D (5 bases). The germline CDR1 and CDR2 sequences are SGHTS and YDEGEE. V gave up 5 bases and J gave up 1 base, with 21 bases separating them. CDR3 length: 17 residues. CDR3 in amino acids: CASRLGWGGVRNTEAFF. DNA for the CDR3: TGTGCCAGCAGACTAGGTTGGGGAGGGGTCCGGAACACTGAAGCTTTCTTT.

This chain's CDR3 is CAWKGAGDTQYF. The CDR3 region has the DNA TGTGCCTGGAAGGGGGCGGGAGATACGCAGTATTTT. The chain joins TRBV30 to TRBJ2-3, with TRBD1 matching over 7 bases. Germline V gene lookup returns CDR1 GTSNPN and CDR2 SVGIG (reference sequence). The CDR3 runs 12 residues. Unmatched junction bases numbered 3, after V lost 4 bases and J lost 5 bases.

The CDR3 region is CASSLGQGLRFTEAFF. The CDR3 DNA sequence: TGTGCCAGCAGCCTGGGACAGGGATTGAGGTTTACTGAAGCTTTCTTT. This rearrangement joins TRBV28 to TRBJ1-1; TRBD1 matches at 9 bases. The J segment lost 5 bases and the V segment lost 6 bases, leaving 13 bases of the junction unmatched. This CDR3 is 16 amino acids long. The germline CDR1 and CDR2 sequences are MDHEN and SYDVKM.

The V gene is TRBV7-2, the J gene TRBJ2-1; 8 bases fit TRBD1. Trimming removed 5 bases from V and 3 bases from J; junction bases left unmatched: 18. Germline CDR1 and CDR2: SGHTA and FQGNSA. The CDR3 is made up of 19 amino acids. The DNA of the CDR3 is TGTGCCAGCAGCCGAGGACAGGGATCGACTAGTGGCCTCTACAATGAGCAGTTCTTC. Translated, it gives CASSRGQGSTSGLYNEQFF.

The gene calls are TRBV4-2 and TRBJ2-7; 9 bases map to TRBD2. Unmatched junction bases numbered 1, after V lost 4 bases and J lost 3 bases. There are 13 residues in the CDR3. Looked up from germline, CDR1 is LGHNA and CDR2 is YNFKEQ. CDR3 sequence reads: CASSPSGNYEQYF. The CDR3 DNA sequence: TGTGCCAGCAGCCCTAGCGGGAACTACGAGCAGTACTTC.

J is TRBJ2-7 and V is TRBV9; D is unresolved. Germline V gene lookup returns CDR1 SGDLS and CDR2 YYNGEE. Trimming shortened V by 4 bases and J by 4 bases, and 12 bases separated the two germline ends. The CDR3 is 13 residues long. The CDR3 reads CASSPADFYEQYF. The CDR3 region has the DNA TGTGCCAGCAGCCCCGCAGATTTTTACGAGCAGTACTTC.

The V gene is TRBV20-1, the J gene TRBJ2-1, with D perhaps matching TRBD1 (5 bases). Germline V gene sequence: CDR1 DFQATT, CDR2 SNEGSKA (reference sequence). The CDR3 runs 10 residues. The ends were cut back, 6 bases at V and 6 bases at J, with 6 bases in the middle. DNA for the CDR3: TGCAGTGCAGGGGTCAATGAGCAGTTCTTC. Its protein product is CSAGVNEQFF.

This chain uses TRBV11-2 with TRBJ2-3; D is unclear. The CDR3 is 12 residues long. Germline-derived CDR1 and CDR2 are SGHAT and FQNNGV. With 5 bases removed from V and 9 bases from J, the gap between germline ends came to 12 bases. The chain's CDR3 is CASSRPGETQYF. The DNA for the CDR3 is TGTGCCAGCAGCCGCCCGGGTGAAACGCAGTATTTT.

By proportion, this clone is medium-sized. The chain employs TRBV6-4 and TRBJ1-1; D is unresolved. Germline lookup yields CDR1 MRHNA and CDR2 SNTAGT. The V end was cut by 2 bases, the J end by 7 bases, with 8 bases between. CDR3 length: 12 residues. The CDR3 loop is CASSDGQLEAFF. In nucleotides, the CDR3 is TGTGCCAGCAGTGACGGGCAGCTTGAAGCTTTCTTT.

J is TRBJ1-4 and V is TRBV28; unclear D gene. Trimming removed 10 bases at V and 3 bases at J, with 9 bases between. The V gene's germline CDR1 is MDHEN and CDR2 SYDVKM. CDR3 size: 12 residues. The CDR3 is CATRRPNEKLFF. The CDR3 DNA reads as TGTGCCACTCGAAGGCCTAATGAAAAACTGTTTTTT.